The 25 T cell receptor beta chains presented below share a single source sample, sequenced in a study of sequential checkpoint blockade in melanoma. Stated treatment: randomized to nivolumab then ipilimumab (arm A) or the reverse (arm B). Method: immunoSEQ multiplex PCR; TCRdb's copy keeps in-frame clones and lacks some. The table lists over 25,000 clones, 70% to 80% of them singletons. Sequenced material: CD8+ T cells sorted from blood (inferred from file names), taken from a patient given nivolumab and ipilimumab in sequence. The receptor set was obtained from a human donor with melanoma.

This chain joins TRBV5-1 and TRBJ1-1, with TRBD1 matching 11 bases. Germline V gene data show CDR1 as SGHRS and CDR2 as YFSETQ. V shed 4 bases and J 4 bases; nucleotides not matched to a gene: 6. The CDR3 totals 15 residues. The CDR3 nucleotides read TGCGCCAGCAGCGAGGGACAGGGGGTTTCCACTGAAGCTTTCTTT. As protein: CASSEGQGVSTEAFF.

This clone showed up just once. CDR3: CASSLVVGGRGYTF. The CDR3 DNA sequence: TGTGCCAGCAGCTTAGTCGTCGGGGGGCGCGGCTACACCTTC. This chain connects TRBV7-8 to TRBJ1-2, with a possible D match to TRBD1 (6 bases). Germline V gene lookup returns CDR1 SGHVS and CDR2 FQNEAQ. The CDR3 has 14 amino acids. Deletions cut 1 base from V and 8 bases from J, with 14 bases between.

The chain joins TRBV6-1 to TRBJ2-7, with 11 bases that match TRBD2. CDR1 and CDR2 from the germline V gene are MNHNS and SASEGT. With V trimmed by 3 bases and J by 3 bases, 7 bases remained unmatched. The CDR3 has 16 amino acids. In DNA, the CDR3 is TGTGCCAGCAGTGAGGAAGCTAGCGGGGGGTTCTACGAGCAGTACTTC. Protein sequence: CASSEEASGGFYEQYF.

This chain links TRBV6-1 with TRBJ1-3; D possibly corresponds to TRBD1 (5 bases). The germline gives CDR1 MNHNS, CDR2 SASEGT. V lost 6 bases to trimming and J lost 1 base, with 13 bases between them. CDR3 length: 15 amino acids. CDR3 bases: TGTGCCAGCAGCCAAGTCGGGGGATCTGGAAACACCATATATTTT. Translation gives CASSQVGGSGNTIYF.

J is TRBJ2-1 and V is TRBV10-3; D is perhaps TRBD2 (5 bases). Germline V gene data show CDR1 as ENHRY and CDR2 as SYGVKD. The CDR3 runs 13 residues. V was clipped by 3 bases and J by 8 bases, with 11 bases between them. This chain's CDR3 is CAISDYPEDEQFF. The CDR3 DNA reads as TGTGCCATCAGTGACTACCCGGAGGATGAGCAGTTCTTC.

The chain couples TRBV5-4 to TRBJ2-3; D remains unclear. The V and J ends lost 3 bases and 4 bases respectively, with 12 bases between them. Germline-derived CDR1 and CDR2 are SGHNT and YYREEE (reference sequence). The CDR3 consists of 14 residues. CDR3: CASSSLFSPDTQYF. CDR3 in DNA: TGTGCCAGCAGCTCGCTTTTTAGCCCAGATACGCAGTATTTT. Looking up the rest from reference TRBV5-4 and TRBJ2-3 gives the full variable domain: ETGVTQSPTHLIKTRGQQVTLRCSSQSGHNTVSWYQQALGQGPQFIFQYYREEENGRGNFPPRFSGLQFPNYSSELNVNALELDDSALYLCASSSLFSPDTQYFGPGTRLTVL.

The V call is TRBV4-2, the J call TRBJ2-3; tentatively, D is TRBD2 (6 bases). CDR1 and CDR2 (germline): LGHNA, YNFKEQ. The CDR3 loop spans 15 amino acids. The V end was cut by 0 bases, the J end by 6 bases, with 13 bases between. Written as DNA, the CDR3 is TGTGCCAGCAGCCAAGATCCGCTAGCGCGGGATACGCAGTATTTT. It encodes CASSQDPLARDTQYF.

This clone was detected a few times. The J gene is TRBJ2-2, the V gene TRBV5-5; 7 bases match TRBD1. CDR3 length: 15 amino acids. Germline V gives CDR1 SGHKS, CDR2 YYEKEE (reference sequence). Trimming at V came to 0 bases and at J to 1 base, leaving 0 bases not matched to a gene. DNA of the CDR3: TGTGCCAGCAGCTTGGGACAGGGGAACACCGGGGAGCTGTTTTTT. Its protein product is CASSLGQGNTGELFF.

The chain links TRBV27 to TRBJ2-7, with D hard to call. V lost 11 bases and J 5 bases, leaving 4 bases between the germline ends. The CDR3 extends over 8 amino acids. Germline V gives CDR1 MNHEY, CDR2 SMNVEV (reference sequence). CDR3 bases: TGTGCCCCGGACGAGCAGTACTTC. This codes for CAPDEQYF.

This clone came up once. This sequence joins TRBV5-8 and TRBJ2-1; 8 bases line up with TRBD1. CDR1 is SGHTS and CDR2 is YDEGEE in the germline V gene. CDR3 size: 16 residues. The V and J ends lost 0 bases and 2 bases, in that order; junction bases with no gene match: 4. The CDR3 loop reads CASSLGTGPPYNEQFF. Here the CDR3 DNA reads TGTGCCAGCAGCTTGGGGACAGGGCCCCCCTACAATGAGCAGTTCTTC.

The chain has TRBV7-9 and TRBJ2-5; 13 bases fit TRBD2. V lost 5 bases, J lost 3 bases, and 15 bases stayed unmatched. The CDR3 contains 19 residues. Germline V gene sequence: CDR1 SEHNR, CDR2 FQNEAQ (reference sequence). The CDR3 region has the DNA TGTGCCAGCAGCGGCACTAGCGGGGGGGCCGGGTTCCTGGAAGAGACCCAGTACTTC. This encodes CASSGTSGGAGFLEETQYF.

On this clone itself: A far larger clone is off by one base, so a read error is likely. V usage is TRBV1 and J usage is TRBJ2-1; TRBD2, as called in the table, went unchecked against the DNA. TRBV1 is described as a pseudogene. The CDR3 contains 16 residues. CDR3 nucleotides: TGCACCAGCAGCCAAGATACGGGGGGCTCCTACAATGAGCAGTTCTTC. Amino acids: CTSSQDTGGSYNEQFF.

This sequence joins TRBV5-6 and TRBJ2-7; D perhaps matches TRBD1 (5 bases). The CDR3 length is 14 residues. V was shortened by 0 bases and J by 7 bases, with 14 bases between the two germline ends. Per germline, CDR1 SGHDT and CDR2 YYEEEE. CDR3 sequence: CASSLVRQPGEQYF. The CDR3, as DNA: TGTGCCAGCAGCTTGGTGCGACAGCCAGGGGAGCAGTACTTC.

This chain uses TRBV30 with TRBJ2-7; TRBD1 agrees at 10 bases. J gave up 7 bases and V 2 bases, and 11 bases lay outside the gene matches. The CDR3 is made up of 15 amino acids. Germline lookup yields CDR1 GTSNPN and CDR2 SVGIG (reference sequence). For the CDR3, the DNA is TGTGCCTGGAGTAAGGGACAGGGGTCCCCTCGGGAGCAGTACTTC. Its translation is CAWSKGQGSPREQYF.

The V gene is TRBV27, the J gene TRBJ1-1, with 8 bases identical to TRBD1. The CDR3 consists of 14 residues. The ends lost 7 bases at V and 2 bases at J; junction bases unmatched: 6. Per germline, CDR1 MNHEY and CDR2 SMNVEV (reference sequence). The CDR3 DNA reads as TGTGCCAGCACCATGGACAGGGACAACACTGAAGCTTTCTTT. This translates into CASTMDRDNTEAFF.

This clone was seen more than once but under ten times. The chain uses TRBV28 and TRBJ2-5; 9 bases are a match to TRBD1. The germline V gene encodes CDR1 MDHEN and CDR2 SYDVKM. The ends lost 6 bases at V and 4 bases at J; junction bases unmatched: 6. The CDR3 contains 14 residues. The CDR3 DNA reads TGTGCCAGCAGACCAACAGGGGGCCCAGAGACCCAGTACTTC. Translation: CASRPTGGPETQYF.

The V gene is TRBV11-2, the J gene TRBJ2-1; 9 positions agree with TRBD2. V shed 1 base, J shed 4 bases, and the junction held 2 bases outside the gene matches. The CDR3 consists of 15 residues. Germline CDR1 and CDR2: SGHAT and FQNNGV. The DNA of the CDR3 is TGTGCCAGCAGCTTAGTAGCGGGGGTTTACAATGAGCAGTTCTTC. It translates to CASSLVAGVYNEQFF.

The chain uses TRBV10-3 and TRBJ2-7; 10 bases match TRBD2. Germline V lookup: CDR1 ENHRY, CDR2 SYGVKD. The V and J ends lost 3 bases and 4 bases, in that order; junction bases with no gene match: 6. This CDR3 has 15 amino acids. The CDR3 is CAISDRLAGDYEQYF. DNA for the CDR3: TGTGCCATCAGTGATCGGCTAGCGGGGGATTACGAGCAGTACTTC.

The sample holds one count of this clone. The chain is built from TRBV11-2 and TRBJ1-6, with D possibly being TRBD1 (5 bases). Germline V gives CDR1 SGHAT, CDR2 FQNNGV. The length of the CDR3 is 16 residues. V dropped 5 bases and J dropped 1 base, with 12 bases sitting between them. The CDR3: CASSPHYRSYNSPLHF. CDR3 DNA sequence: TGTGCCAGCAGCCCTCACTACAGGTCCTATAATTCACCCCTCCACTTT.

The V and J genes are TRBV4-3 and TRBJ2-3, with TRBD2 identical over 7 bases. Looked up from germline, CDR1 is LGHNA and CDR2 is YSLEER. V shed 0 bases and J 3 bases; nucleotides not matched to a gene: 9. The CDR3 has 17 amino acids. The CDR3 region is CASSQDLGGSGTDTQYF. The CDR3 nucleotides are TGCGCCAGCAGCCAAGATCTGGGGGGGAGTGGGACAGATACGCAGTATTTT.

This chain joins TRBV10-3 and TRBJ1-1; a weak D match, TRBD1 (5 bases). V was clipped by 3 bases and J by 1 base, with 12 bases between them. The CDR3 spans 15 residues. The germline CDR1 and CDR2 sequences are ENHRY and SYGVKD. The CDR3 DNA sequence: TGTGCCATCAGTGAATCGGGGGAAGGGAACACTGAAGCTTTCTTT. Its protein product is CAISESGEGNTEAFF.

This clone showed up just once. CDR3 residues: CASSEAVGSSYEQYF. Here the CDR3 DNA reads TGTGCCAGCAGTGAGGCGGTGGGGAGTTCCTACGAGCAGTACTTC. V is TRBV2 and J is TRBJ2-7; possible D gene TRBD2, 5 bases. This CDR3 is 15 amino acids long. Germline V gives CDR1 SNHLY, CDR2 FYNNEI. Trimming left V 3 bases short and J 1 base short, with 13 bases between.

The V call is TRBV5-6, the J call TRBJ1-3; D is unresolved. The ends were cut back, 2 bases at V and 0 bases at J, with 12 bases in the middle. The CDR3 runs to 16 residues. Germline V lookup: CDR1 SGHDT, CDR2 YYEEEE. CDR3 region: CASSFPGLSSGNTIYF. In DNA, the CDR3 is TGTGCCAGCAGCTTTCCCGGTCTAAGCTCTGGAAACACCATATATTTT.

This clone was picked up one time. This CDR3 is CASSVAGGSPYEQYF. For the CDR3, the DNA is TGTGCCAGCAGCGTAGCGGGGGGCAGCCCCTACGAGCAGTACTTC. This rearrangement joins TRBV9 to TRBJ2-7; tentatively, D is TRBD2 (7 bases). The germline V gene encodes CDR1 SGDLS and CDR2 YYNGEE. The V end lost 0 bases, the J end lost 2 bases, and 12 bases lay between the germline ends. The CDR3 consists of 15 residues.

V gene TRBV2 combines with J gene TRBJ2-7, with 7 bases matching TRBD2. Trimming took 1 base from V and 4 from J; bases not matched to a gene: 10. The CDR3 spans 16 residues. Germline CDR1 SNHLY, CDR2 FYNNEI. CDR3 sequence (DNA): TGTGCCAGCAGTGAAGGGGTAGCGGGTTTTGGGTACGAGCAGTACTTC. Translating gives CASSEGVAGFGYEQYF. The full variable domain, its missing parts supplied by reference TRBV2 and TRBJ2-7, is EPEVTQTPSHQVTQMGQEVILRCVPISNHLYFYWYRQILGQKVEFLVSFYNNEISEKSEIFDDQFSVERPDGSNFTLKIRSTKLEDSAMYFCASSEGVAGFGYEQYFGPGTRLTVT.